A single T cell receptor (beta chain) is shown here with its context. Its cognate antigen is unknown. The sample is drawn from a study of shared clonotypes between healthy human individuals. Findings and limits, study-wide: Incompleteness in sorted-subset sequencing, despite large depth, was shown by rarefaction. Investigators collected only blood, and repertoires in tissues likely differ. Naive subsets typically showed greater estimated richness than memory subsets.

The J segment lost 5 bases and the V segment lost 5 bases, leaving 13 bases of the junction unmatched. The CDR3 runs 16 residues. CDR1 and CDR2 from the germline V gene are MNHNY and SVGAGI (reference sequence). Profiled with immunoSEQ multiplex PCR; TCRdb holds only in-frame clones, not every one. This table holds over 950,000 clones, 60% to 80% found once. The sequencing sample was made of memory CD4+ T cells from PBMCs. Subset indicated: CD45RA-negative fraction. The chain joins TRBV6-6 to TRBJ2-3; 7 bases are a match to TRBD1. The TCR comes from a young man in good health. Some clones in this sample may be carry-over from other donors' samples. CDR3 nucleotides: TGTGCCAGCAGTATCCTCGACAGGGATGGGAAAGATACGCAGTATTTT. Translated, it gives CASSILDRDGKDTQYF.